The rows below give T cell receptor beta chains drawn from one sample of a study of shared T cell receptors in the human thymus. Only in-frame clones appear in the TCRdb table, and some are missing; sequencing was by immunoSEQ multiplex PCR. The sample contains 500,000 to 550,000 clones, approximately 78% of which appear only once. The sample also formed part of further work on human thymus T cells.

The specimen sequenced was thymocytes. These TCRs come from a boy in the first two years of life with a congenital heart defect. Each CDR3 is given with its conserved first and last residue. D genes are given only for firm matches. Clone size, where shown, is once, few, many, or a class for clones that have expanded.

clone_size | j_call | d_call | v_call | cdr3_length | cdr3_aa | cdr3_nt
. | TRBJ1-2 | . | TRBV10-3 | 14 | CAISESGETYGYTF | TGTGCCATCAGTGAGTCAGGAGAAACCTATGGCTACACCTTC
. | TRBJ2-7 | TRBD2 | TRBV19 | 15 | CASSMGGEYSYEQYF | TGTGCCAGTAGTATGGGGGGGGAGTACTCCTACGAGCAGTACTTC
. | TRBJ2-1 | TRBD2 | TRBV11-1 | 17 | CASSHPCGREGLNEQFF | TGTGCCAGCAGCCACCCTTGTGGGCGGGAGGGACTAAATGAGCAGTTCTTC
. | TRBJ2-7 | TRBD1 | TRBV6-6 | 15 | CASSRDSSFSYEQYF | TGTGCCAGCAGCCGGGACAGCAGTTTCTCCTACGAGCAGTACTTC
few | TRBJ2-4 | TRBD2 | TRBV19 | 16 | CASSSSGSGAKNIQYF | TGTGCCAGTAGCTCTAGCGGGAGTGGGGCCAAAAACATTCAGTACTTC
. | TRBJ2-2 | TRBD2 | TRBV4-3 | 16 | CASSQELAANTGELFF | TGCGCCAGCAGCCAAGAACTAGCGGCGAACACCGGGGAGCTGTTTTTT
. | TRBJ2-3 | TRBD2 | TRBV9 | 15 | CASSVGGWGTDTQYF | TGTGCCAGCAGCGTGGGAGGGTGGGGCACAGATACGCAGTATTTT
. | TRBJ1-1 | TRBD1 | TRBV6-5 | 13 | CASRADRATEAFF | TGTGCCAGCAGAGCGGACAGGGCCACTGAAGCTTTCTTT
. | TRBJ2-2 | . | TRBV19 | 14 | CASSIGGNTGELFF | TGTGCCAGTAGTATCGGGGGGAACACCGGGGAGCTGTTTTTT
. | TRBJ2-7 | TRBD2 | TRBV14 | 14 | CASSPRTSRHEQYF | TGTGCCAGCAGCCCCCGGACTAGCAGACACGAGCAGTACTTC
once | TRBJ2-7 | . | TRBV7-2 | 15 | CASSPQGEAGCEQYF | TGTGCCAGCAGCCCTCAAGGAGAAGCGGGCTGCGAGCAGTACTTC
. | TRBJ2-7 | TRBD1 | TRBV25-1 | 14 | CASTRQGGPYEQYF | TGTGCCAGCACCAGACAGGGGGGACCCTACGAGCAGTACTTC
. | TRBJ1-2 | . | TRBV29-1 | 14 | CSVELLGFEDGYTF | TGCAGCGTTGAGCTCTTGGGTTTCGAGGATGGCTACACCTTC
. | TRBJ2-3 | TRBD2 | TRBV5-6 | 16 | CASSLDGGGMAGSEYF | TGTGCCAGCAGCTTGGATGGGGGGGGGATGGCGGGATCTGAGTATTTT
. | TRBJ2-1 | TRBD2 | TRBV29-1 | 13 | CSVGQRDYNEQFF | TGCAGCGTTGGCCAGCGGGACTACAATGAGCAGTTCTTC
. | TRBJ2-1 | . | TRBV9 | 15 | CASSVDLASYNEQFF | TGTGCCAGCAGCGTAGATCTAGCCTCCTACAATGAGCAGTTCTTC
. | TRBJ2-7 | TRBD1 | TRBV5-4 | 17 | CASSPVSRGTGLHEQYF | TGTGCCAGCAGCCCTGTGAGTAGAGGGACAGGGTTGCACGAGCAGTACTTC
. | TRBJ2-3 | . | TRBV5-4 | 14 | CASSSPLSTDTQYF | TGTGCCAGCAGCTCCCCCCTCAGCACAGATACGCAGTATTTT
. | TRBJ2-7 | TRBD2 | TRBV9 | 15 | CASSVGQRERDEQYF | TGTGCCAGCAGCGTAGGACAGCGGGAGCGCGACGAGCAGTACTTC
. | TRBJ2-5 | . | TRBV6-1 | 15 | CASSVGRVKQETQYF | TGTGCCAGCAGTGTTGGCAGGGTCAAACAAGAGACCCAGTACTTC
. | TRBJ2-1 | . | TRBV5-1 | 14 | CASSLEALYNEQFF | TGCGCCAGCAGCTTGGAAGCGCTCTACAATGAGCAGTTCTTC
. | TRBJ1-5 | TRBD1 | TRBV19 | 16 | CASSIQTGESYQPQHF | TGTGCCAGTAGTATACAGACAGGGGAGTCCTATCAGCCCCAGCATTTT
once | TRBJ2-7 | TRBD2 | TRBV14 | 15 | CASSQDERENYEQYF | TGTGCCAGCAGCCAAGATGAGCGGGAGAACTACGAGCAGTACTTC
once | TRBJ1-2 | . | TRBV29-1 | 12 | CSVRDSIEGYTF | TGCAGCGTTCGGGACTCAATTGAGGGCTACACCTTC
few | TRBJ2-2 | TRBD2 | TRBV7-3 | 21 | CASSLGTGLAGGGTNTGELFF | TGTGCCAGCAGCTTAGGGACGGGACTAGCGGGAGGGGGTACGAACACCGGGGAGCTGTTTTTT
. | TRBJ2-3 | TRBD2 | TRBV28 | 15 | CASSPKREGLDTQYF | TGTGCCAGCAGCCCCAAGCGGGAGGGCCTAGATACGCAGTATTTT
. | TRBJ2-7 | . | TRBV2 | 15 | CASSGDLAGLGEQYF | TGTGCCAGCAGTGGGGATTTGGCAGGGTTGGGCGAGCAGTACTTC
. | TRBJ2-7 | TRBD1 | TRBV18 | 15 | CASSATRDRGDEQYF | TGTGCCAGCTCAGCAACCCGGGACAGGGGGGACGAGCAGTACTTC
. | TRBJ2-2 | TRBD2 | TRBV7-8 | 21 | CASSLGEVTSGRLENTGELFF | TGTGCCAGCAGCTTAGGAGAAGTGACTAGCGGGAGACTAGAGAACACCGGGGAGCTGTTTTTT
. | TRBJ2-5 | TRBD2 | TRBV4-2 | 16 | CASSQGVAGDSETQYF | TGTGCCAGCAGCCAAGGTGTAGCGGGAGACTCTGAGACCCAGTACTTC
few | TRBJ2-3 | . | TRBV4-3 | 13 | CASSQGAADTQYF | TGCGCCAGCAGCCAAGGGGCCGCCGATACGCAGTATTTT
. | TRBJ1-2 | . | TRBV25-1 | 12 | CASSNRSYGYTF | TGTGCCAGCAGTAACAGGTCTTATGGCTACACCTTC
. | TRBJ1-2 | TRBD1 | TRBV4-1 | 13 | CASSQDRGTGYTF | TGCGCCAGCAGCCAGGACAGGGGAACTGGCTACACCTTC
once | TRBJ1-2 | TRBD1 | TRBV6-1 | 15 | CASSEGGQGNYGYTF | TGTGCCAGCAGTGAAGGGGGACAGGGGAACTATGGCTACACCTTC
. | TRBJ2-1 | TRBD2 | TRBV7-3 | 17 | CASSQGLPSGRVGEQFF | TGTGCCAGCAGCCAAGGGCTTCCTAGCGGGAGAGTCGGTGAGCAGTTCTTC
. | TRBJ2-7 | TRBD1 | TRBV7-2 | 16 | CASSPERQGSSYEQYF | TGTGCCAGCAGCCCGGAGAGACAGGGGAGTTCCTACGAGCAGTACTTC
. | TRBJ1-2 | . | TRBV9 | 18 | CASSVVGATRISLNGYTF | TGTGCCAGCAGCGTAGTAGGGGCCACTCGGATCAGTTTAAATGGCTACACCTTC
. | TRBJ2-1 | . | TRBV6-4 | 12 | CASRGGNGEQFF | TGTGCCAGCAGAGGAGGGAACGGTGAGCAGTTCTTC
. | TRBJ1-1 | TRBD1 | TRBV29-1 | 14 | CSVFPRTGYPEAFF | TGCAGCGTATTCCCCAGGACAGGGTATCCTGAAGCTTTCTTT
few | TRBJ2-5 | TRBD2 | TRBV14 | 15 | CASSQRASGQETQYF | TGTGCCAGCAGCCAACGGGCTAGCGGACAAGAGACCCAGTACTTC
few | TRBJ2-1 | . | TRBV18 | 15 | CASSPTMSSYNEQFF | TGTGCCAGCTCCCCTACTATGAGCTCCTACAATGAGCAGTTCTTC
. | TRBJ2-1 | TRBD2 | TRBV5-1 | 14 | CASSLTSGYNEQFF | TGCGCCAGCAGCTTGACTAGCGGATACAATGAGCAGTTCTTC